The 5 T cell receptor beta chains below come from one sample, sequenced in a study of technical replicates of blood from several donors (dated by TCRdb to 2016 to 2017). The method was the immunoSEQ multiplex PCR assay. As stored in TCRdb, this immuneACCESS dataset retains in-frame rearrangements with V and J assigned. A fraction of the clones does not appear; measured against another copy, unresolved V genes explain less than half of the discrepancy, and the remainder lacks a known reason. Across this sample there are about 75,000 clones, with 90% to 95% seen only once. The ten largest clones take up under 0.45% of the sample. The sequencing input was T cells isolated from PBMCs. The origin of the receptors is a human donor in good health. Some clones in this sample may be carry-over from other donors' samples.

This chain links TRBV7-9 with TRBJ2-1; D unresolved. The CDR3 length is 13 residues. V lost 5 bases and J 8 bases, leaving 13 bases between the germline ends. CDR1 is SEHNR and CDR2 is FQNEAQ in the germline V gene (reference sequence). CDR3 in amino acids: CASSPEARYEQFF. The CDR3 DNA is TGTGCCAGCAGCCCCGAGGCTAGATATGAGCAGTTCTTC.

The J gene is TRBJ1-5, the V gene TRBV6-5; possibly TRBD1 for D (5 bases). This CDR3 has 14 residues. Trimming removed 6 bases from V and 3 bases from J, with 12 bases in between. Germline values: CDR1 MNHEY, CDR2 SVGAGI. CDR3 loop: CASRPPGINQPQHF. In DNA form, the CDR3 reads TGTGCCAGCAGACCCCCAGGGATCAATCAGCCCCAGCATTTT.

The chain employs TRBV19 and TRBJ2-3; D is undetermined. The germline CDR1 and CDR2 sequences are LNHDA and SQIVND (reference sequence). The ends were cut back, 1 base at V and 0 bases at J, with 8 bases in the middle. The CDR3 totals 15 residues. The CDR3 DNA is TGTGCCAGTAGTATAGTCTTTTCTAGCACAGATACGCAGTATTTT. Residues: CASSIVFSSTDTQYF.

V usage is TRBV4-2 and J usage is TRBJ1-4, with a tentative D call TRBD1 (5 bases). The CDR3 has 14 residues. The V and J ends lost 1 base and 4 bases respectively, with 7 bases between them. Germline assignment: CDR1 LGHNA and CDR2 YNFKEQ. Written as DNA, the CDR3 is TGTGCCAGCAGCCAAGGACAGATTAATGAAAAACTGTTTTTT. Its protein product is CASSQGQINEKLFF.

The chain has TRBV4-1 and TRBJ1-3; 7 bases are shared with TRBD1. The trim removed 0 bases at V and 0 bases at J, leaving 2 bases unmatched. Germline CDR1 MGHRA, CDR2 YSYEKL. This CDR3 is built from 16 residues. CDR3 loop: CASSQETGFSGNTIYF. The CDR3 coding sequence is TGCGCCAGCAGCCAAGAGACAGGGTTCTCTGGAAACACCATATATTTT.